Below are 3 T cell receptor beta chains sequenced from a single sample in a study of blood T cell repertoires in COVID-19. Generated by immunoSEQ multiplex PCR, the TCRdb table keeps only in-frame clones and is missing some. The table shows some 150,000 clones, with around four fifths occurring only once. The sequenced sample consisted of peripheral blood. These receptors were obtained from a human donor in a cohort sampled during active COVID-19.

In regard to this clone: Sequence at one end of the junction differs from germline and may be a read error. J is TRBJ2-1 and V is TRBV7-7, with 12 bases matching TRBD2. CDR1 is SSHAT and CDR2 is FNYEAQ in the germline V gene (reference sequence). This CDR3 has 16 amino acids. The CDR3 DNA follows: TGTGCTAGCAGCTTCGGACTAGCGGGGCCAAACAATGAGCAGTTCTTC. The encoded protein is CASSFGLAGPNNEQFF.

CDR3 residues: CASNHRESVLDTEAFF. The CDR3 DNA follows: TGTGCCAGCAACCACAGGGAGAGTGTTTTGGACACTGAAGCTTTCTTT. V usage is TRBV2 and J usage is TRBJ1-1; TRBD1 might be the D (6 bases). V was clipped by 7 bases and J by 3 bases, with 21 bases between them. This CDR3 is built from 16 residues. The V gene's germline CDR1 is SNHLY and CDR2 FYNNEI.

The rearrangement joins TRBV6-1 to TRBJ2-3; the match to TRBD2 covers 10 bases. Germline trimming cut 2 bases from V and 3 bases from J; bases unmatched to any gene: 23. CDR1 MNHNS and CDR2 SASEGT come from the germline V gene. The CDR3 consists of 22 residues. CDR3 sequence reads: CASSERSLIGSSGSPGTDTQYF. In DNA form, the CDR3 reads TGTGCCAGCAGTGAAAGAAGTTTGATCGGGTCTAGCGGGAGTCCAGGGACAGATACGCAGTATTTT.